Below, 25 T cell receptor beta chains from the same sample are listed, as sequenced in a study of cytomegalovirus exposure and HLA in healthy donors (dated by TCRdb to the late 2010s). The library was obtained by the immunoSEQ multiplex PCR assay. For the multiplex PCR, a mixture combining 60 forward primers for TCR Vbeta segments and 13 reverse primers for TCR Jbeta segments was used. TCRdb took this table from immuneACCESS and kept in-frame rearrangements with V and J called. Such tables lack part of the clones; where checked against another copy, unresolved V genes explain under half of the gap, and the rest is unexplained. This sample's clone table shows about 130,000 clones. Approximately 1.9% of the sample is held by the ten biggest clonotypes. Material: PBMCs. The receptors were sampled from a woman in her sixties in good health and CMV-seronegative.

This chain links TRBV5-1 with TRBJ2-7, with TRBD1 matching over 9 bases. The germline V gene encodes CDR1 SGHRS and CDR2 YFSETQ. The J segment lost 7 bases and the V segment lost 3 bases, leaving 8 bases of the junction unmatched. This CDR3 contains 14 residues. The CDR3 DNA follows: TGCGCCAGCAGCTGGGACAGGGCGATAGGGGAGCAGTACTTC. Encoded protein: CASSWDRAIGEQYF.

J is TRBJ1-5 and V is TRBV5-1, with 7 bases matching TRBD1. Germline CDR1 reads SGHRS; CDR2 reads YFSETQ. The length of the CDR3 is 16 residues. J was trimmed by 5 bases and V by 0 bases; bases with no gene match: 8. The DNA for the CDR3 is TGCGCCAGCAGCTTGGATGGGACAGTAAACGATCAGCCCCAGCATTTT. It encodes CASSLDGTVNDQPQHF.

The chain has TRBV19 and TRBJ2-7; TRBD2 aligns across 7 bases. This CDR3 contains 14 residues. Germline trimming cut 5 bases from V and 3 bases from J; bases unmatched to any gene: 7. The germline V gene has CDR1 LNHDA and CDR2 SQIVND (reference sequence). The CDR3 nucleotides read TGTGCCAGTAGTTGGGCGCGGGAGAGCTACGAGCAGTACTTC. Protein sequence: CASSWARESYEQYF.

The rearrangement links TRBV30 to TRBJ1-4, with 7 bases identical to TRBD1. Trimming removed 0 bases from V and 5 bases from J; junction bases left unmatched: 9. Germline CDR1 reads GTSNPN; CDR2 reads SVGIG (reference sequence). The CDR3 consists of 16 residues. The CDR3 DNA follows: TGTGCCTGGAGTGTAAGCTGGACAGGTCCAAATGAAAAACTGTTTTTT. This codes for CAWSVSWTGPNEKLFF. The whole variable domain, remainder taken from reference TRBV30 and TRBJ1-4, is SQTIHQWPATLVQPVGSPLSLECTVEGTSNPNLYWYRQAAGRGLQLLFYSVGIGQISSEVPQNLSASRPQDRQFILSSKKLLLSDSGFYLCAWSVSWTGPNEKLFFGSGTQLSVL.

The chain is built from TRBV28 and TRBJ1-4, with D maybe TRBD1 (6 bases). The CDR3 has 13 amino acids. V was pared by 11 bases and J by 4 bases, with 14 bases between. In germline, CDR1 is MDHEN, CDR2 SYDVKM. CDR3 region: CAGKTGDNEKLFF. For the CDR3, the DNA is TGTGCCGGGAAGACAGGAGATAATGAAAAACTGTTTTTT.

The genes are TRBV4-2 and TRBJ2-7, with 10 bases matching TRBD2. Germline loops: CDR1 LGHNA, CDR2 YNFKEQ. The CDR3 consists of 16 residues. V lost 0 bases, J lost 3 bases, and 5 bases stayed unmatched. For the CDR3, the DNA is TGTGCCAGCAGCCAAGAAGAGCGGGGGGGCTTCTACGAGCAGTACTTC. This codes for CASSQEERGGFYEQYF.

J is TRBJ2-7 and V is TRBV6-5; D might be TRBD1 (5 bases). V lost 6 bases, J lost 1 base, and 13 bases lay in between. Germline V gene data show CDR1 as MNHEY and CDR2 as SVGAGI. This CDR3 is 14 amino acids long. The CDR3 protein is CASRPSTESYEQYF. The CDR3 nucleotides read TGTGCCAGCAGACCCTCGACAGAGTCCTACGAGCAGTACTTC.

V is TRBV28 and J is TRBJ2-7; weak D call: TRBD1 (6 bases). Germline lookup yields CDR1 MDHEN and CDR2 SYDVKM. Deletions cut 7 bases from V and 11 bases from J, with 18 bases between. The CDR3 runs 12 residues. The CDR3 coding sequence is TGTGCCAGCACCCCAGGGCGGACAGTGGAGTACTTC. Residues: CASTPGRTVEYF.

This chain uses TRBV2 with TRBJ2-1; 12 bases fit TRBD2. From germline, CDR1 is SNHLY and CDR2 FYNNEI. Trimming cost V 6 bases and J 8 bases; bases outside gene matches: 5. The CDR3 loop spans 14 amino acids. CDR3 amino acids: CASRPGLAGYEQFF. In DNA, the CDR3 is TGTGCCAGCAGACCGGGACTAGCGGGTTATGAGCAGTTCTTC.

The chain recombines TRBV4-1 with TRBJ1-4; a weak D match, TRBD1 (5 bases). Germline CDR1 MGHRA, CDR2 YSYEKL. V was shortened by 5 bases and J by 4 bases, with 11 bases between the two germline ends. The CDR3 has 14 amino acids. The CDR3 protein is CASSLTVYNEKLFF. CDR3 sequence (DNA): TGCGCCAGCAGCTTGACAGTGTATAATGAAAAACTGTTTTTT.

The rearrangement links TRBV28 to TRBJ2-4, with a weak D call TRBD1 (6 bases). Per germline, CDR1 MDHEN and CDR2 SYDVKM. This CDR3 contains 15 residues. V was clipped by 5 bases and J by 1 base, with 12 bases between them. As DNA, the CDR3 is TGTGCCAGCAGTACAGGGTCCCTGGCCAAAAACATTCAGTACTTC. It encodes CASSTGSLAKNIQYF.

V and J are TRBV7-2 and TRBJ2-1, with 7 bases aligning to TRBD2. This CDR3 is 12 amino acids long. CDR1 is SGHTA and CDR2 is FQGNSA in the germline V gene. The ends lost 4 bases at V and 8 bases at J; junction bases unmatched: 2. The CDR3 DNA sequence: TGTGCCAGCAGCTGGGAGGGCTATGAGCAGTTCTTC. This encodes CASSWEGYEQFF. The whole variable domain, filled in from reference TRBV7-2 and TRBJ2-1, reads GAGVSQSPSNKVTEKGKDVELRCDPISGHTALYWYRQSLGQGLEFLIYFQGNSAPDKSGLPSDRFSAERTGGSVSTLTIQRTQQEDSAVYLCASSWEGYEQFFGPGTRLTVL.

The rearrangement uses TRBV28 and TRBJ2-7; the match to TRBD2 covers 9 bases. This CDR3 comprises 17 residues. The trim removed 5 bases at V and 3 bases at J, leaving 14 bases unmatched. Per germline, CDR1 MDHEN and CDR2 SYDVKM. CDR3 protein: CASSPLGLAGTYYEQYF. The CDR3, as DNA: TGTGCCAGCAGTCCCCTGGGGCTAGCGGGGACATACTACGAGCAGTACTTC. Filled out from reference TRBV28 and TRBJ2-7, the complete variable domain reads DVKVTQSSRYLVKRTGEKVFLECVQDMDHENMFWYRQDPGLGLRLIYFSYDVKMKEKGDIPEGYSVSREKKERFSLILESASTNQTSMYLCASSPLGLAGTYYEQYFGPGTRLTVT.

The chain recombines TRBV18 with TRBJ2-2; 8 positions agree with TRBD1. The length of the CDR3 is 14 residues. Germline CDR1 is KGHSH and CDR2 is LQKENI. The V gene end was trimmed by 8 bases and the J gene end by 2 bases; junction bases not matched to a gene: 4. The CDR3 DNA reads as TGTGCCAGCAGACAGGGGACAAACACCGGGGAGCTGTTTTTT. Protein product: CASRQGTNTGELFF.

The rearrangement joins TRBV10-3 to TRBJ1-2, with TRBD1 matching over 8 bases. Germline V gene lookup returns CDR1 ENHRY and CDR2 SYGVKD. The V segment lost 8 bases and the J segment 3 bases; nucleotides outside the gene matches: 2. The CDR3 spans 12 residues. CDR3 residues: CAIGGQDYGYTF. Written as DNA, the CDR3 is TGTGCCATCGGGGGACAGGACTATGGCTACACCTTC.

V is TRBV7-3 and J is TRBJ1-3, with D tentatively TRBD1 (6 bases). This CDR3 spans 15 amino acids. V dropped 1 base and J dropped 2 bases, with 9 bases sitting between them. Germline V gene lookup returns CDR1 SGHTA and CDR2 FQGTGA. CDR3 loop: CASSLRAGAGNTIYF. CDR3 coding DNA: TGTGCCAGCAGCTTAAGGGCAGGGGCTGGAAACACCATATATTTT.

The chain joins TRBV5-1 to TRBJ2-1; 11 bases fit TRBD2. V shed 1 base and J 8 bases; nucleotides not matched to a gene: 11. The CDR3 runs 17 residues. Germline V gives CDR1 SGHRS, CDR2 YFSETQ. CDR3 residues: CASSLLTSGVSPDEQFF. CDR3 coding DNA: TGCGCCAGCAGCTTGCTGACTAGCGGGGTGAGTCCGGATGAGCAGTTCTTC. Full variable domain (rest looked up from reference TRBV5-1 and TRBJ2-1): KAGVTQTPRYLIKTRGQQVTLSCSPISGHRSVSWYQQTPGQGLQFLFEYFSETQRNKGNFPGRFSGRQFSNSRSEMNVSTLELGDSALYLCASSLLTSGVSPDEQFFGPGTRLTVL.

The chain links TRBV2 to TRBJ1-4; TRBD1 agrees at 7 bases. The CDR3 has 16 amino acids. V lost 5 bases to trimming and J lost 0 bases; unmatched junction nucleotides: 6. CDR1 and CDR2 (germline): SNHLY, FYNNEI. Here the CDR3 DNA reads TGTGCCAGCAGTAGAGGGGACAGATCAACTAATGAAAAACTGTTTTTT. It yields the protein CASSRGDRSTNEKLFF.

The chain couples TRBV19 to TRBJ1-2, with TRBD1 as a possible D gene (5 bases). The CDR3 totals 15 residues. The germline CDR1 and CDR2 sequences are LNHDA and SQIVND (reference sequence). Trimming took 5 bases from V and 4 from J, leaving 17 bases between them. CDR3 region: CASSQLGQASYGYTF. CDR3 nucleotide sequence: TGTGCCAGTAGTCAATTGGGGCAGGCAAGCTATGGCTACACCTTC.

CDR3 coding DNA: TGCGCCAGCAGCTTGGGGCAGGGTCGACGTGAGCAGTACTTC. This gives the protein CASSLGQGRREQYF. The rearrangement links TRBV5-1 to TRBJ2-5; possibly TRBD1 for D (5 bases). The V gene's germline CDR1 is SGHRS and CDR2 YFSETQ. This CDR3 is built from 14 residues. Trimming took 0 bases from V and 11 from J, leaving 17 bases between them.

V is TRBV30 and J is TRBJ2-2, with 7 positions matching TRBD1. Unmatched junction bases numbered 5, after V lost 4 bases and J lost 3 bases. This CDR3 has 14 residues. From germline, CDR1 is GTSNPN and CDR2 SVGIG (reference sequence). CDR3 region: CAWIGQDYTGELFF. CDR3 nucleotide sequence: TGTGCCTGGATAGGACAGGACTACACCGGGGAGCTGTTTTTT.

The V call is TRBV2, the J call TRBJ2-1; D is uncertain. V was clipped by 4 bases and J by 13 bases, with 11 bases between them. CDR1 SNHLY and CDR2 FYNNEI come from the germline V gene. The CDR3 has 11 residues. The CDR3 DNA is TGTGCCAGCAGTGGCCTAGGCGGACAGTTCTTC. This translates into CASSGLGGQFF. The whole variable domain, remainder taken from reference TRBV2 and TRBJ2-1, is EPEVTQTPSHQVTQMGQEVILRCVPISNHLYFYWYRQILGQKVEFLVSFYNNEISEKSEIFDDQFSVERPDGSNFTLKIRSTKLEDSAMYFCASSGLGGQFFGPGTRLTVL.

V and J are TRBV4-1 and TRBJ1-5, with D perhaps TRBD1 (5 bases). Germline lookup yields CDR1 MGHRA and CDR2 YSYEKL. V gave up 4 bases and J gave up 6 bases, with 16 bases separating them. This CDR3 region has 15 residues. The CDR3 sequence is CASSRPGLMGQPQHF. The CDR3 nucleotides read TGCGCCAGCAGCCGACCGGGACTTATGGGTCAGCCCCAGCATTTT.

Of note for this clone: Other DNA variants within this sample encode the same CDR3. The genes are TRBV6-5 and TRBJ2-3, with D possibly matching TRBD2 (6 bases). From germline, CDR1 is MNHEY and CDR2 SVGAGI. CDR3 length: 15 amino acids. Trimming shortened V by 0 bases and J by 1 base, and 8 bases separated the two germline ends. CDR3 sequence (DNA): TGTGCCAGCAGTTACTCGCCGGGGGGCACAGATACGCAGTATTTT. Protein sequence: CASSYSPGGTDTQYF.

Regarding this clone: One end of the junction varies from germline; a read error may be responsible. The chain uses TRBV10-1 and TRBJ2-7, with 15 bases that match TRBD2. In germline, CDR1 is WNHNN, CDR2 SYGVQD (reference sequence). This CDR3 has 15 amino acids. Written as DNA, the CDR3 is TGCGCCAGCAGTGAAGGGACTAGCGGGGGGCCAGTGGCCAGGTTC. It encodes CASSEGTSGGPVARF.